This is a list of T cell receptor beta chains from one sample in a study of T-cell reconstitution after alpha-beta-depleted transplantation in children. TCRdb processed the PCR reads anew with MiXCR; each CDR3 protein has one entry. The table records more than 200,000 distinct CDR3 sequences, 20% to 30% of them present only once. The material sequenced was PBMCs, mostly from graft donor cells, taken 360 days after TCRalphabeta/CD19-depleted stem cell transplant. The receptor set was obtained from a female patient aged 2 to 10 who had a stem cell transplant for congenital amegakaryocytic thrombocytopenia, so the T cells may come from the graft donor. CDR3s include the opening cysteine and the closing phenylalanine or tryptophan. A D gene is named only where the DNA matches it firmly. Clone sizes are given selectively: once, few, many, or a class where the clone is expanded.

>TRBJ1-5|NA|TRBV7-9|14|TRBD1
TGTGCCAGCAGCTCCACAGGGGGGGGTCAGCCCCAGCATTTT
CASSSTGGGQPQHF
>TRBJ1-2|few|TRBV10-3|13|NA
TGTGCCATTTCGGACGGAGCTAACTATGGCTACACCTTC
CAISDGANYGYTF
>TRBJ1-3|NA|TRBV10-3|16|TRBD1
TGTGCCATCAGTGAGGGACAGGGAATCTCTGGAAACACCATATATTTT
CAISEGQGISGNTIYF
>TRBJ2-5|NA|TRBV27|13|NA
TGTGCCAGCAGTTTGGGACAATTGGAGACCCAGTACTTC
CASSLGQLETQYF
>TRBJ1-1|few|TRBV20-1|14|NA
TGCAGTGCTAGTTTTGGGGGCGCGGGCACTGAAGCTTTCTTT
CSASFGGAGTEAFF
>TRBJ2-6|NA|TRBV12-3/TRBV12-4|19|NA
TGTGCCAGCAGTCACGTTGGGCGGGGGCTAGTCTCTGGGGCCAACGTCCTGACTTTC
CASSHVGRGLVSGANVLTF
>TRBJ2-7|NA|TRBV5-1|14|NA
TGCGCCAGCAGCTTCGGGGCAGGAAGCTACGAGCAGTACTTC
CASSFGAGSYEQYF
>TRBJ1-2|NA|TRBV25-1|14|TRBD1
TGTGCCAGCAGTGAACTTGGGACAGCCGGGGGAGATACCTTC
CASSELGTAGGDTF
>TRBJ2-7|NA|TRBV6-5|15|NA
TGTGCCAGCAGTTACTCAGGACCTCTCTCCTACGAGCAGTACTTC
CASSYSGPLSYEQYF
>TRBJ2-3|NA|TRBV4-1|14|NA
TGCGCCAGCAGCCAGAGTATCTCGTCAGATACGCAGTATTTT
CASSQSISSDTQYF
>TRBJ2-7|NA|TRBV12-3/TRBV12-4|14|NA
TGTGCCAGCAACCAGGTCGGGGCCTCCTACGAGCAGTACTTC
CASNQVGASYEQYF
>TRBJ2-7|NA|TRBV6-1|14|NA
TGTGCCAGCAGTCCCCCGGAGAACAGCTACGAGCAGTACTTC
CASSPPENSYEQYF
>TRBJ2-1|NA|TRBV6-2/TRBV6-3|16|NA
TGTGCCAGCAGTTACCGACCACCGACTACCCGCAATGAGCAGTTCTTC
CASSYRPPTTRNEQFF
>TRBJ1-1|few|TRBV19|15|NA
TGTGCCAGTAGTATAGTCACCAACCCGAACACTGAAGCTTTCTTT
CASSIVTNPNTEAFF
>TRBJ1-5|NA|TRBV4-1|14|NA
TGCGCCAGCAGCCAAATCGGGAGCAATCAGCCCCAGCATTTT
CASSQIGSNQPQHF
>TRBJ2-2|few|TRBV12-3/TRBV12-4|15|NA
TGTGCCAGCGCTTTTGAGGCGGGGCGCACCGGGGAGCTGTTTTTT
CASAFEAGRTGELFF
>TRBJ2-2|few|TRBV12-3/TRBV12-4|15|NA
TGTGCCAGCAGTTTTGGCGTACCTCACACCGGGGAGCTGTTTTTT
CASSFGVPHTGELFF
>TRBJ2-2|few|TRBV6-1|15|TRBD1
TGTGCCAGCAGCGGTAGACAGGGGGCGGCCGGGGAGCTGTTTTTT
CASSGRQGAAGELFF
>TRBJ2-7|few|TRBV10-2|12|NA
TGCGCCAGCAGTGAGTCGAGGGACGAGCAGTACTTC
CASSESRDEQYF
>TRBJ2-7|NA|TRBV5-6|14|NA
TGTGCCAGCAGCTTGGGAAGATACTCCTACGAGCAGTACTTC
CASSLGRYSYEQYF
>TRBJ2-3|many|TRBV2|14|NA
TGTGCCAGCAGTGACAGGGGCGCTGCAGATACGCAGTATTTT
CASSDRGAADTQYF
>TRBJ2-6|NA|TRBV28|15|TRBD1
TGTGCCAGCAGTTCTACAGGGGTAGGGGCCAACGTCCTGACTTTC
CASSSTGVGANVLTF